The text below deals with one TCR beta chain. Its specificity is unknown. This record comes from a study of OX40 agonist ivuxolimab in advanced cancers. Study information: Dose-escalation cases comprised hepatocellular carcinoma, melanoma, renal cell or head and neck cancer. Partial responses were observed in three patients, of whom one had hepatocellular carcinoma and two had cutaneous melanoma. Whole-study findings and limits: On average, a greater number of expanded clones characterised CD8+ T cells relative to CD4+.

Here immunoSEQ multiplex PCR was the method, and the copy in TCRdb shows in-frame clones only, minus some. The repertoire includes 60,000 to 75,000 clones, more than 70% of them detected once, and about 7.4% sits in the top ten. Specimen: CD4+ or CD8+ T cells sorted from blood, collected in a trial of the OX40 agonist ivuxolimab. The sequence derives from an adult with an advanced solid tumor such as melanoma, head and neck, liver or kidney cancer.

The CDR3 sequence is CASSQEGQGLGEQYF. Here the CDR3 DNA reads TGTGCCAGCAGCCAAGAAGGGCAGGGCTTAGGGGAGCAGTACTTC. V gene TRBV14 combines with J gene TRBJ2-7, with a tentative D call TRBD1 (5 bases). Germline CDR1 and CDR2: SGHDN and FVKESK. Deletions cut 0 bases from V and 7 bases from J, with 16 bases between. The length of the CDR3 is 15 residues.